This T cell receptor (beta chain) was observed in a study of T-cell memory formation after mild COVID-19. Across the study: TCR clustering was largely donor specific.

Findings and limits, study-wide: The study found balanced CD4/CD8 in clones contracting day 15 to 85 and a CD4+ lean in later expanders.

The authors produced TCR alpha and TCR beta cDNA libraries with sample barcodes and UMIs by 5'RACE using constant-segment primers. TCRdb independently ran MiXCR on the 5' RACE reads; one entry per CDR3 protein. The sample lists fewer than 50,000 distinct CDR3 sequences, approximately 8% seen once, with roughly 1.4% in the top ten. After removal of 4 bases from V and 4 bases from J, the junction contained 8 bases not matched to a gene. The germline gives CDR1 SGHRS, CDR2 YFSETQ. CDR3 size: 15 residues. A remark on this clonotype: What it binds is not known.

Input material: PBMCs or a T cell subset sorted from them (not recorded which). The chain couples TRBV5-1 to TRBJ2-5; TRBD1 matches at 9 bases. This sequence originates from a man between 18 and 35 years old who had mild COVID-19 (a few samples of this study predate the infection). Cell type and time point are not known. The CDR3 loop is CASSISTGGLETQYF. CDR3 bases: TGCGCCAGCAGCATCTCGACAGGGGGGCTAGAGACCCAGTACTTC. Full variable domain (missing parts from reference TRBV5-1 and TRBJ2-5): KAGVTQTPRYLIKTRGQQVTLSCSPISGHRSVSWYQQTPGQGLQFLFEYFSETQRNKGNFPGRFSGRQFSNSRSEMNVSTLELGDSALYLCASSISTGGLETQYFGPGTRLLVL.